The next 25 T cell receptor beta chains were all read from a single sample in a study of cytomegalovirus exposure and HLA in healthy donors (dated by TCRdb to 2017 to 2019). The library was built by means of the immunoSEQ multiplex PCR assay. For the multiplex PCR, a mixture combining 60 forward primers for TCR Vbeta segments and 13 reverse primers for TCR Jbeta segments was used. TCRdb stores this immuneACCESS table with in-frame sequences only. Part of the clones is absent; in the studies checked, under half of the shortfall reflects unresolved V genes, and no reason is known for the rest. Recorded for this sample are more than 150,000 clones; 84% of them occurred a single time. The top ten clonotypes cover around 0.37% of the sample. The sequencing sample was made of PBMCs. The receptors here all came from a boy aged 2 to 10 in good health and CMV-seronegative.

This chain links TRBV5-1 with TRBJ2-3, with 8 positions matching TRBD2. The CDR3 spans 15 residues. Germline CDR1 SGHRS, CDR2 YFSETQ. V was pared by 3 bases and J by 6 bases, with 9 bases of the junction left unmatched. CDR3 region: CASSSLAGTKDTQYF. The CDR3 nucleotides are TGCGCCAGCAGCTCATTAGCGGGGACAAAGGATACGCAGTATTTT.

V is TRBV1 and J is TRBJ2-7; TRBD2 is the table's D call, not checked against the DNA. TRBV1 is deemed a pseudogene. CDR3 length: 21 residues. CDR3 bases: TGCACCAGCAGCCAAGAAGAAGAGATGTCGGGACTAGCGGGAGCTTCCTACGAGCAGTACTTC. Amino acid sequence: CTSSQEEEMSGLAGASYEQYF.

This chain joins TRBV21-1 and TRBJ1-5. TRBV21-1 is described as a pseudogene. CDR3 size: 14 residues. The CDR3 here is CASSKIFSNQPQHF. The CDR3 DNA is TGTGCCAGCAGCAAAATCTTTAGCAATCAGCCCCAGCATTTT.

A remark on this clone: Relative to the germline gene, one junction end is altered; a read error may explain this. V gene TRBV6-5 combines with J gene TRBJ1-2; D is ambiguous. The CDR3 length is 12 residues. CDR1 is MNHEY and CDR2 is SVGAGI in the germline V gene. The CDR3 loop is CASSYTNYSYTF. Written as DNA, the CDR3 is TGTGCCAGCAGTTACACTAACTATAGCTACACCTTC.

This chain uses TRBV6-5 with TRBJ2-3; 12 bases agree with TRBD2. This CDR3 contains 15 residues. Germline V gene sequence: CDR1 MNHEY, CDR2 SVGAGI. Trimming cost V 4 bases and J 12 bases; bases outside gene matches: 11. The CDR3 here is CASSCALPGLAGQYF. CDR3 DNA: TGTGCCAGCAGTTGCGCATTGCCGGGACTAGCGGGCCAGTATTTT.

The V and J genes are TRBV6-1 and TRBJ2-1; 10 bases match TRBD1. V shed 4 bases and J 10 bases; nucleotides not matched to a gene: 4. The CDR3 runs to 13 residues. Germline V CDR1 and CDR2: MNHNS, SASEGT. CDR3 protein: CASSGQGAREQFF. Here the CDR3 DNA reads TGTGCCAGCAGTGGACAGGGGGCTCGGGAGCAGTTCTTC.

V usage is TRBV9 and J usage is TRBJ2-2, with D possibly matching TRBD1 (5 bases). There are 16 residues in the CDR3. Germline CDR1 is SGDLS and CDR2 is YYNGEE. With 0 bases removed from V and 1 base from J, the gap between germline ends came to 10 bases. Here the CDR3 reads CASSVGGRENTGELFF. The CDR3 DNA reads TGTGCCAGCAGCGTAGGTGGCAGGGAGAACACCGGGGAGCTGTTTTTT.

The rearrangement links TRBV4-1 to TRBJ2-7; TRBD1 aligns across 10 bases. The ends lost 2 bases at V and 2 bases at J; junction bases unmatched: 12. This CDR3 spans 18 amino acids. Germline V lookup: CDR1 MGHRA, CDR2 YSYEKL. The CDR3 region has the DNA TGCGCCAGCAGCCAAACCGGGACAGGGGCAAGATCCACCTACGAGCAGTACTTC. Translating it yields CASSQTGTGARSTYEQYF.

This rearrangement joins TRBV5-1 to TRBJ2-1, with a possible D match to TRBD1 (5 bases). V was clipped by 2 bases and J by 2 bases, with 11 bases between them. Germline V CDR1 and CDR2: SGHRS, YFSETQ. The length of the CDR3 is 15 residues. CDR3 bases: TGCGCCAGCAGCTTCATAGGGGTGACCTACAATGAGCAGTTCTTC. It translates to CASSFIGVTYNEQFF. Drawing the rest from reference TRBV5-1 and TRBJ2-1, the complete variable domain is KAGVTQTPRYLIKTRGQQVTLSCSPISGHRSVSWYQQTPGQGLQFLFEYFSETQRNKGNFPGRFSGRQFSNSRSEMNVSTLELGDSALYLCASSFIGVTYNEQFFGPGTRLTVL.

The rearrangement links TRBV28 to TRBJ2-1; 7 nucleotides match TRBD1. Germline V gene lookup returns CDR1 MDHEN and CDR2 SYDVKM. Unmatched junction bases numbered 11, after V lost 6 bases and J lost 3 bases. The CDR3 runs to 16 residues. CDR3 loop: CASSPQRGRSYNEQFF. For the CDR3, the DNA is TGTGCCAGCAGCCCTCAAAGGGGGCGCAGCTACAATGAGCAGTTCTTC.

The V call is TRBV6-1, the J call TRBJ2-7, with 13 bases fitting TRBD2. Looked up from germline, CDR1 is MNHNS and CDR2 is SASEGT. The trim removed 3 bases at V and 2 bases at J, leaving 7 bases unmatched. This CDR3 spans 17 amino acids. CDR3 protein: CASSDRLAGGPPYEQYF. The CDR3 bases are TGTGCCAGCAGTGACAGACTAGCGGGAGGTCCCCCCTACGAGCAGTACTTC.

Only one count was recorded for this clone. V is TRBV11-2 and J is TRBJ2-2, with 9 bases that match TRBD2. Germline CDR1 SGHAT, CDR2 FQNNGV. The CDR3 is 14 amino acids. The DNA of the CDR3 is TGTGTATCAGGTGCGGGAGGGTACACCGGGGAGCTGTTTTTT. Translated, it gives CVSGAGGYTGELFF.

This chain links TRBV7-9 with TRBJ2-2; no definite D call. Germline assignment: CDR1 SEHNR and CDR2 FQNEAQ (reference sequence). The CDR3 spans 12 residues. The V end was cut by 5 bases, the J end by 5 bases, with 6 bases between. The CDR3 sequence is CASSLPTGELFF. DNA of the CDR3: TGTGCCAGCAGCCTACCTACCGGGGAGCTGTTTTTT.

The gene calls are TRBV10-3 and TRBJ2-2; tentative D call: TRBD2 (6 bases). The CDR3 has 17 residues. V was shortened by 7 bases and J by 1 base, with 19 bases between the two germline ends. Germline lookup yields CDR1 ENHRY and CDR2 SYGVKD. In nucleotides, the CDR3 is TGTGCCATCATGGTCCAAGACGGGAGAGAGAACACCGGGGAGCTGTTTTTT. Its protein is CAIMVQDGRENTGELFF.

The genes are TRBV10-1 and TRBJ2-3; TRBD2 matches at 9 bases. Trimming took 0 bases from V and 4 from J; bases not matched to a gene: 5. This CDR3 contains 16 residues. The germline V gene has CDR1 WNHNN and CDR2 SYGVQD (reference sequence). CDR3 sequence: CASSESKAGGADTQYF. CDR3 nucleotide sequence: TGCGCCAGCAGTGAGTCAAAAGCGGGAGGTGCAGATACGCAGTATTTT.

DNA of the CDR3: TGCGCCAGCAGCTTGACGGGACAACGCACAGATACGCAGTATTTT. This codes for CASSLTGQRTDTQYF. This chain connects TRBV5-1 to TRBJ2-3, with a possible D match to TRBD1 (6 bases). From germline, CDR1 is SGHRS and CDR2 YFSETQ. The CDR3 consists of 15 residues. The ends were cut back, 1 base at V and 1 base at J, with 10 bases in the middle. Based on the CDR3 plus reference TRBV5-1 and TRBJ2-3, the full variable domain is KAGVTQTPRYLIKTRGQQVTLSCSPISGHRSVSWYQQTPGQGLQFLFEYFSETQRNKGNFPGRFSGRQFSNSRSEMNVSTLELGDSALYLCASSLTGQRTDTQYFGPGTRLTVL.

This clone was seen a handful of times. V usage is TRBV5-1 and J usage is TRBJ2-3; 12 bases agree with TRBD2. This CDR3 is built from 17 residues. J gave up 4 bases and V 0 bases, and 6 bases lay outside the gene matches. Germline CDR1 SGHRS, CDR2 YFSETQ. In DNA form, the CDR3 reads TGCGCCAGCAGCTTGGCCTGGACTAGCGGGAACGCAGATACGCAGTATTTT. Its protein is CASSLAWTSGNADTQYF.

This chain connects TRBV5-1 to TRBJ1-1; 7 positions agree with TRBD1. Trimming took 0 bases from V and 3 from J; bases not matched to a gene: 11. CDR1 and CDR2 from the germline V gene are SGHRS and YFSETQ. CDR3 length: 17 amino acids. The CDR3 sequence: CASSLAFIDRADTEAFF. CDR3 nucleotides: TGCGCCAGCAGCTTGGCTTTTATTGACAGGGCGGACACTGAAGCTTTCTTT.

This chain joins TRBV27 and TRBJ2-1; possibly TRBD2 for D (5 bases). Trimming removed 1 base from V and 6 bases from J, with 13 bases in between. CDR1 is MNHEY and CDR2 is SMNVEV in the germline V gene (reference sequence). The CDR3 has 15 residues. CDR3 in amino acids: CASSLFSALRNEQFF. Here the CDR3 DNA reads TGTGCCAGCAGTTTATTTAGCGCCCTGCGCAATGAGCAGTTCTTC.

This clone was detected only once. The chain links TRBV5-4 to TRBJ2-1; TRBD2 matches at 14 bases. The CDR3 extends over 16 amino acids. With 5 bases clipped from V and 9 bases from J, the junction kept 10 bases outside the gene matches. Germline V gene sequence: CDR1 SGHNT, CDR2 YYREEE (reference sequence). The CDR3 sequence is CASRPGTSGSLVEQFF. The DNA for the CDR3 is TGTGCCAGCAGACCCGGGACTAGCGGGAGTTTGGTTGAGCAGTTCTTC.

The rearrangement links TRBV30 to TRBJ2-7; TRBD1 matches at 8 bases. The CDR3 runs to 13 residues. Germline V gene lookup returns CDR1 GTSNPN and CDR2 SVGIG (reference sequence). Trimming took 2 bases from V and 4 from J; bases not matched to a gene: 4. CDR3 loop: CAWSPDRGYEQYF. As DNA, the CDR3 is TGTGCCTGGAGTCCTGACAGGGGATACGAGCAGTACTTC.

The chain combines TRBV28 with TRBJ2-6; D might be TRBD1 (5 bases). V lost 4 bases and J lost 1, with 5 bases in between. CDR1 is MDHEN, CDR2 SYDVKM, per germline. CDR3 length: 14 residues. The CDR3 DNA reads TGTGCCAGCAGTTACAGGTCTGGGGCCAACGTCCTGACTTTC. Its protein is CASSYRSGANVLTF. Combining the CDR3 with reference TRBV28 and TRBJ2-6 gives the whole variable domain DVKVTQSSRYLVKRTGEKVFLECVQDMDHENMFWYRQDPGLGLRLIYFSYDVKMKEKGDIPEGYSVSREKKERFSLILESASTNQTSMYLCASSYRSGANVLTFGAGSRLTVL.

This clone was seen a few times. The chain has TRBV2 and TRBJ2-5; 7 bases map to TRBD1. From germline, CDR1 is SNHLY and CDR2 FYNNEI. The CDR3 is 16 amino acids. V lost 6 bases and J lost 1; bases outside the gene matches: 11. The CDR3 loop is CASSRNRRDSQETQYF. The CDR3 DNA reads as TGTGCCAGCAGCCGCAACCGCCGGGACAGCCAAGAGACCCAGTACTTC.

This rearrangement joins TRBV15 to TRBJ2-1; 11 nucleotides line up with TRBD2. The trim removed 1 base at V and 7 bases at J, leaving 6 bases unmatched. This CDR3 has 16 residues. The germline V gene has CDR1 LNHNV and CDR2 YYDKDF (reference sequence). The CDR3 region is CATSRGGTSGYNEQFF. The DNA of the CDR3 is TGTGCCACCAGCAGAGGAGGGACTAGCGGCTATAATGAGCAGTTCTTC.

This chain links TRBV4-2 with TRBJ1-1, with D maybe TRBD1 (5 bases). Looked up from germline, CDR1 is LGHNA and CDR2 is YNFKEQ. There are 14 residues in the CDR3. The ends were cut back, 6 bases at V and 10 bases at J, with 21 bases in the middle. CDR3 protein: CASSEAGGWRIAFF. The CDR3 DNA reads as TGTGCCAGCAGTGAGGCCGGGGGGTGGAGGATAGCTTTCTTT.